The present entry profiles one T cell receptor beta chain with its context. The antigen this receptor binds is unknown. No base quality information exists; no much larger clone differs at one position. The time point tag for this specimen amounts to: cycle 4 day 1 (C4D1), after 6 weeks of nivolumab. Relapse after autologous stem cell transplantation had occurred in all trial patients, and cohorts A, B and C were distinguished by prior brentuximab vedotin exposure. The trial cohort was composed of roughly 60 patients with relapsed/refractory classical Hodgkin lymphoma, for whom complete response, partial response or progressive disease was recorded as best overall response. In the multi-cohort phase II CheckMate 205 trial, trial patients received single-agent nivolumab. An independent review committee assessed best overall response using the 2007 International Working Group response criteria. Trial PBMCs were collected just before the start of nivolumab (C1D1) and during therapy at cycle 2 day 1 and cycle 4 day 1. Peripheral blood was collected in 8 mL Vacutainer Cell Preparation Tubes, from which PBMCs were isolated by centrifugation and then cryopreserved.

The data are from a study of PD-1 blockade in classical Hodgkin lymphoma (dated by TCRdb to 2020 to 2022). Some background on the complete study: Nivolumab dosing was 3 mg/kg intravenously every 2 weeks, continuing until either disease progression or unacceptable toxicity. The study used TCR beta sequencing and CyTOF to define a peripheral blood immune signature of response to PD-1 blockade in classical Hodgkin lymphoma.

Genomic DNA was extracted with the Qiagen DNeasy kit from unsorted PBMCs and from negatively selected CD4+ and CD8+ fractions. Amplification of TCR beta CDR3 regions was done by immunoSEQ multiplex PCR with primers that anneal to V and J segments. A synthetic immune receptor repertoire was used to minimize amplification bias, and remaining bias was computationally removed after sequencing. For the original study's pipeline: Repertoire diversity was quantified as the Shannon entropy index using custom Python scripts. Unsorted, CD4+ and CD8+ repertoires were examined separately, except in combined analyses, for which CD4+ and CD8+ sequences were merged in silico. A clone was considered expanded if an increase in frequency of at least 2-fold after treatment relative to C1D1 was found, and a pseudocount of 0.5 was applied to clones undetected at baseline. Clones with 0 or 1 copy at C1D1 were defined as singleton clones, while clones with 2 or more copies were defined as non-singleton clones. Clones expanded in unsorted samples were labelled as CD4+, CD8+ or unknown by matching protein sequences in sorted samples from the same patient. Wilcoxon tests on paired samples were used to test diversity changes from C1D1 to C4D1. Drawn from immuneACCESS, this table holds only the in-frame rearrangements with V and J called that TCRdb kept. Clones are partly lost; checked studies trace under half to an unresolved V gene and leave the rest unexplained. V and J calls and clone size are copied from that table; D and trimming were computed from the DNA. The sample includes around 25,000 clones, with approximately 70% observed a single time. The ten top clones hold about 27% of the sample.

Overall results and qualifications from the work: Lower diversity was seen in patients whose nivolumab began less than 1 year after ASCT, and these patients were left out of later analyses so that immune reconstitution would not confound the results. Newly diagnosed patients were reported to have lower baseline TCR diversity than healthy donors, and relapsed/refractory patients were reported to have lower baseline TCR diversity still. The study covered only a single clinical trial cohort, and the causes of the repertoire differences, possibly disease activity or prior therapy, were still not defined. Trial patients achieving complete response had baseline diversity similar to newly diagnosed patients, whereas partial responders and progressors had significantly lower diversity. A significant rise by C4D1 was seen in CD4+ but not CD8+ TCR diversity (p=0.0027 vs p=0.16), with the rise being most apparent in complete responders (p=0.02).

The V and J ends are trimmed by 6 bases and 0 bases, leaving 6 bases between them. The CDR3 goes from the cysteine to the phenylalanine over 12 residues. This entry keeps only the CDR3 DNA: 36 bases, framed from base 1. CDR1 and CDR2 (MNHEY, SMNVEV) derive from the germline V gene (reference sequence). The rearrangement joined TRBV27 to TRBJ2-7, with an unclear D gene assignment. The receptor was derived from a human donor with classical Hodgkin lymphoma. The sample in question was peripheral blood mononuclear cells (PBMCs), obtained before the fourth cycle of nivolumab. In nucleotides, the sequence is TGTGCCAGCAGGGGCATCTCCTACGAGCAGTACTTC. Translation gives CASRGISYEQYF.